The following is a T cell receptor beta chain sequence with its context. Antigen unknown. The germline V gene encodes CDR1 SGHNT and CDR2 YENEEA. This CDR3 comprises 11 residues. Trimming pared 4 bases from V and 6 bases from J, leaving 4 bases between. The sample belongs to a study of shared clonotypes between healthy human individuals. Study-wide points: With four donors compared, roughly 4.9% of naive CD4 clonotypes were shared.

Method: immunoSEQ multiplex PCR; TCRdb's copy keeps in-frame clones and lacks some. This table holds approximately 1,000,000 clones, 60% to 85% found once. This TCR was sampled from a young man in good health. Some clones in this sample may be carry-over from other donors' samples. V and J are TRBV11-3 and TRBJ2-1; D gene ambiguous. Source material: memory CD4+ T cells from PBMCs. The sample's subset: CD45RA-negative fraction. CDR3 sequence reads: CASSSTNEQFF. CDR3 in DNA: TGTGCCAGCAGCTCTACCAATGAGCAGTTCTTC.